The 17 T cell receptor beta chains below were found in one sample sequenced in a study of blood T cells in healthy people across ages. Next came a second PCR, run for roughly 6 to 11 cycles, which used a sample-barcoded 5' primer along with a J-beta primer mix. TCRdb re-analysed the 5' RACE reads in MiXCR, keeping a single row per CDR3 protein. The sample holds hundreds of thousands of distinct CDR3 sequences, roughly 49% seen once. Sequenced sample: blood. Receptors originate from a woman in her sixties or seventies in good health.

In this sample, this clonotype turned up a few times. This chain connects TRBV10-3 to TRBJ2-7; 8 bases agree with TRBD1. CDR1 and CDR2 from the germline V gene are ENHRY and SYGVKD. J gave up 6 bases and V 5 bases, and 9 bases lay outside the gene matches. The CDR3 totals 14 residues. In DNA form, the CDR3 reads TGTGCCATCAGTTTCGGGACAGGACAGTCCGAGCAGTACTTC. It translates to CAISFGTGQSEQYF.

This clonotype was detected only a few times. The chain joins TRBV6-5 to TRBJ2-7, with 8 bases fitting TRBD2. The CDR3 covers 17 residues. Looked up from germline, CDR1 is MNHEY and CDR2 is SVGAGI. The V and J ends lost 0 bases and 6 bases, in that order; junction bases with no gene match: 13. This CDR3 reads CASSYSNAGGSLSEQYF. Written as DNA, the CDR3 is TGTGCCAGCAGTTACTCGAACGCGGGAGGATCTCTCTCCGAGCAGTACTTC.

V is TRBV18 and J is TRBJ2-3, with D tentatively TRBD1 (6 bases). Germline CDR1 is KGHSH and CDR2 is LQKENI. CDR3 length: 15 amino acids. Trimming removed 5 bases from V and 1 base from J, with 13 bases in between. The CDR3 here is CASSSRQAGTDTQYF. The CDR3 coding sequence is TGTGCCAGCTCATCCCGACAGGCTGGCACAGATACGCAGTATTTT.

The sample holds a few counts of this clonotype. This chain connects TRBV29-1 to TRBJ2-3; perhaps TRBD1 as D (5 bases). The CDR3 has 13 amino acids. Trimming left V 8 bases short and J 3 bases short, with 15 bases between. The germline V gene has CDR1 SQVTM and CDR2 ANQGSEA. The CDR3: CSTPGLGTDTQYF. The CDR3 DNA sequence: TGCAGCACCCCAGGGTTAGGTACAGATACGCAGTATTTT.

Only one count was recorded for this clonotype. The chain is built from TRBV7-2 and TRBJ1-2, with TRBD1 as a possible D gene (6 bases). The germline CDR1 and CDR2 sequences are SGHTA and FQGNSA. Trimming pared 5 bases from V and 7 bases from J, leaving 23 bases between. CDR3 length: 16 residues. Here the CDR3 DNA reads TGTGCCAGCAGCCGCGAATCTTCCGGGCAGGGGTCTGGCTACACCTTC. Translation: CASSRESSGQGSGYTF.

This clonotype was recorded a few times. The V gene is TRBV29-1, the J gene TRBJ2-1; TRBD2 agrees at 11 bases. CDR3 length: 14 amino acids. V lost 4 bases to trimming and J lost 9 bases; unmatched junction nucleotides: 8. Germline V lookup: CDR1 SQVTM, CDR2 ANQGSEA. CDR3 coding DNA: TGCAGCGTTGGGGGACTAGCGGACCTAGGTGAGCAGTTCTTC. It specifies CSVGGLADLGEQFF.

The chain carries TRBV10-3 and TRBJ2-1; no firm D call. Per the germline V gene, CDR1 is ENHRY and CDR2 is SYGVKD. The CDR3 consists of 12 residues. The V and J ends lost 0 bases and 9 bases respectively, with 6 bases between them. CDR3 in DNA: TGTGCCATCAGTGAGTCAGGTGTTGAGCAGTTCTTC. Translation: CAISESGVEQFF.

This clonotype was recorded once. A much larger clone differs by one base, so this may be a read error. The CDR3 region is CASSERGGARGKNIQYF. The CDR3 DNA reads TGTGCCAGCAGTGAAAGGGGGGGGGCGCGGGGCAAAAACATTCAGTACTTC. This rearrangement joins TRBV2 to TRBJ2-4; D may be TRBD2 (7 bases). V shed 2 bases and J shed 3 bases, with 17 bases lying between them. Germline values: CDR1 SNHLY, CDR2 FYNNEI. The CDR3 runs 17 residues.

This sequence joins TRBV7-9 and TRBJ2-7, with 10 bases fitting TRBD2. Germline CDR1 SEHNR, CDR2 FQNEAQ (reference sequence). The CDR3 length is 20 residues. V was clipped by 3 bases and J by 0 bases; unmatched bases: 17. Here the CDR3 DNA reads TGTGCCAGCAGCTTGATGACCGGGACTAGCGTCAAAAGGAGCTCCTACGAGCAGTACTTC. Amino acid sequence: CASSLMTGTSVKRSSYEQYF. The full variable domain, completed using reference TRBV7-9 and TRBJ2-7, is DTGVSQNPRHKITKRGQNVTFRCDPISEHNRLYWYRQTLGQGPEFLTYFQNEAQLEKSRLLSDRFSAERPKGSFSTLEIQRTEQGDSAMYLCASSLMTGTSVKRSSYEQYFGPGTRLTVT.

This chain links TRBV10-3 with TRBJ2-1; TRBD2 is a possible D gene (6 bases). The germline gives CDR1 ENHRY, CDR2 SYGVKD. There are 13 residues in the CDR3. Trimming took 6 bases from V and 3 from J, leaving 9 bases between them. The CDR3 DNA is TGTGCCATCAGGGGCGGGGACTACAATGAGCAGTTCTTC. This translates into CAIRGGDYNEQFF.

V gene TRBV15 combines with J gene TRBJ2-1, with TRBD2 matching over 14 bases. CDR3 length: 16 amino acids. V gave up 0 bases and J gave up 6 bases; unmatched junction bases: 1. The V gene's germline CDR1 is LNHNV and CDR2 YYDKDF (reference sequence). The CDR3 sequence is CATSRDGTSGSNEQFF. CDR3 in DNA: TGTGCCACCAGCAGAGACGGGACTAGCGGGAGCAATGAGCAGTTCTTC.

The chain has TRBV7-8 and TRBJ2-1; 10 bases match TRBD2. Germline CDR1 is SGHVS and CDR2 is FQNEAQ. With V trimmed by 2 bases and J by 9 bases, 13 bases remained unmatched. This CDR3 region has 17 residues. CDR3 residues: CASSLWASSGSKGEQFF. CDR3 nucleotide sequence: TGTGCCAGCAGCTTATGGGCTTCTAGCGGGAGTAAGGGTGAGCAGTTCTTC.

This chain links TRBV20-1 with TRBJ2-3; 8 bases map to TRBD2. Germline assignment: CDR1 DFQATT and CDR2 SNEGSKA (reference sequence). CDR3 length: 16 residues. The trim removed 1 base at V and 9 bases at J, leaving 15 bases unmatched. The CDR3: CSARVALAAWGKTQYF. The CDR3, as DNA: TGCAGTGCTAGAGTAGCACTAGCGGCTTGGGGGAAAACGCAGTATTTT.

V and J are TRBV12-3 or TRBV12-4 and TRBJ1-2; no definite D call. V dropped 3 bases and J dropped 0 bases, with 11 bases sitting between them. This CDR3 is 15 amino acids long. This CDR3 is CASSFLDRPNYGYTF. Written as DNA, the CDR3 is TGTGCCAGCAGTTTCCTCGACCGACCTAACTATGGCTACACCTTC.

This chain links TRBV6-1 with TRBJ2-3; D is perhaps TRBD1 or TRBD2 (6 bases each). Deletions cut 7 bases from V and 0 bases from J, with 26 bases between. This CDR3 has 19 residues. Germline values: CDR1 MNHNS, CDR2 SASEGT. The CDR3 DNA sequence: TGTGCCAGCACCCTCGGGTATGGGGGGCATAAACCTAGCACAGATACGCAGTATTTT. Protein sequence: CASTLGYGGHKPSTDTQYF.

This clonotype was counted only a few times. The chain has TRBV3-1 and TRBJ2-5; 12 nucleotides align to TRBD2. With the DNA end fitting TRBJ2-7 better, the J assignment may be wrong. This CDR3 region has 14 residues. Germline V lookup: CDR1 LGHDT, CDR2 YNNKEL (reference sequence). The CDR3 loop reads CASSWTSGTYEQYF. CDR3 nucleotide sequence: TGTGCCAGCTCCTGGACTAGCGGGACCTACGAGCAGTACTTC.

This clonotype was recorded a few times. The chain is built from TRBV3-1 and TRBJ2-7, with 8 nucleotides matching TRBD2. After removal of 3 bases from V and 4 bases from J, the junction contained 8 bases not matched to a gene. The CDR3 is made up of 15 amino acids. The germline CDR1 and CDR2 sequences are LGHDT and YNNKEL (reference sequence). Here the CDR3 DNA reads TGTGCCAGCAGCCATGCACCTAGCGGGTTGTACGAGCAGTACTTC. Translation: CASSHAPSGLYEQYF.